This TCR beta chain was sequenced during a study of T cells in Graves' hyperthyroidism and ophthalmopathy (dated by TCRdb to the late 2010s). The study in broad terms: Peripheral blood was collected at initial diagnosis, before any treatment. To identify TCR V-J signatures that set the groups apart, the researchers used a discovery cohort of roughly 100 patients, made up of under 50 with Graves' ophthalmopathy and 57 with stable Graves' hyperthyroidism. Whether ophthalmopathy could be predicted prospectively was tested in an independent validation cohort made up of roughly 19 hyperthyroidism patients plus 17 patients who later progressed to ophthalmopathy. The roughly 94 discovery patients were randomly divided into training and test sets at a 7:3 ratio. Thyroid tissue and blood T-cell repertoires from several Graves' hyperthyroidism patients were also compared in the study. Once sampling was done, hyperthyroidism patients were given methimazole at a starting dose of 30 mg daily, whereas ophthalmopathy patients were given high-dose intravenous methylprednisolone. The paper reports TCR Vbeta CDR3 sequencing of some 140 peripheral blood samples: under 45 ophthalmopathy, some 80 hyperthyroidism and around 17 progressor patients.

A word on this clonotype: Its antigen is unknown. The record has no base qualities; no much larger clone is one base away.

Ophthalmopathy patients had moderately to severely active disease, Clinical Activity Score of at least 3, NOSPECS grade of at least 4, and duration under 3 months. Patients with uncontrolled infections, other autoimmune diseases, pregnancy or lactation were excluded. Diagnoses were established on the basis of clinical symptoms, serum thyroxine and TRAb, thyroid ultrasound, and orbital computed tomography. Ficoll-Paque density gradient centrifugation was used to isolate PBMCs from 8.5 to 10 ml of fresh peripheral blood. Total RNA was extracted using Trizol reagent, and RNA quality was assessed on an Agilent 2100 Bioanalyzer. For this chain, trimming is 0 bases at the V end and 4 bases at the J end, and the number of junction bases without a gene match is 7. Looking up the germline V gene (reference sequence) yields CDR1 GTSNPN and CDR2 SVGIG. The CDR3 goes from the cysteine to the phenylalanine over 15 residues. This entry keeps only the CDR3 DNA: 45 bases, framed from base 1.

Here is what the overall study found, with its caveats: A 13 V-J signature model separated ophthalmopathy from stable hyperthyroidism, with around 88% sensitivity and roughly 81% specificity in cross-validation and 80%/75% in testing. Most expanded thyroid clonotypes (frequency above 0.001) were also detected in blood, a finding suggesting that blood repertoires may reflect thyroid immune responses. In validation, progression to ophthalmopathy was predicted by the model with 70% to 71% sensitivity and around 76% specificity, a median of roughly 6 months before onset. Sample size was not statistically predetermined, and blinding of investigators to group allocation was not performed.

Amplification of TCR beta CDR3 regions was carried out from RNA transcripts. A first-round RT-PCR of the TCR CDR3 used the HTBI primer set with the Qiagen OneStep RT-PCR kit. The libraries were constructed in a second round of multiplex PCR and then size-selected and purified. The libraries were sequenced on an Illumina HiSeq2000 using paired-end 100 bp reads. The paper's processing steps were these. SOAPnuke was used to process the raw data, with reads discarded if the reads contained adapters or uncalled bases, had a mean Phred below 15, or lacked an exact constant-primer or identifier match. COPE v1.2.5 was used to merge the high-quality paired reads, and each unique nucleotide sequence was defined as a clonotype. MiTCR v1.1 was used to align clonotypes to the IMGT TRBV, TRBD and TRBJ reference segments. Only V-J combinations with frequency above 0.0001, covering about 99% of repertoires, were analysed. The TCS score was defined as F50 (clonal expansion) divided by E x V (chaos), with BLOSUM62-based TCRdist calculated between CDR3 peptides within each V-J. Welch's t-statistics and random forest reduced around 510 V-J features to roughly 13, which were used in a naive Bayes classifier (R e1071). TCRdb's own reprocessing of the public reads used fastp at Q25 and MiXCR and kept productive beta chains. Every CDR3 protein is listed once, alongside the most common genes and DNA of its rows. For this entry, the V and J calls and clone size follow TCRdb and not the study's own pipeline. This sample has 490,000 or so distinct CDR3 sequences in its table, and 22% of those were observed once. The ten largest account for 45% to 55% of the sample.

Source material: blood. The rearrangement joined TRBV30 to TRBJ2-5, with 8 bases aligning to TRBD2. This clonotype originated in a woman in her 70s with Graves' ophthalmopathy. CDR3 protein: CAWSVQSGSRETQYF. DNA sequence: TGTGCCTGGAGTGTACAGAGCGGGAGTAGAGAGACCCAGTACTTC.